The clone carrying this T cell receptor (beta chain) was seen ten or more times. What it binds is not known. These data are taken from a study of T cell repertoires in cytomegalovirus infection. Turning to the study itself: An indication of both CMV infection and matching HLA type came from public TCR beta signatures. Study results and limitations: The response measured ex vivo was dominated by TCR beta clonotypes (HLA-C-restricted and CMV-specific). People with CMV and the relevant HLA were identified by cumulative public TCR beta family frequency.

TCRdb re-called the reads with MiXCR, one entry per CDR3 protein. The sample shows almost 550,000 distinct CDR3 sequences, 15% to 20% of them seen only once. The length of the CDR3 is 18 residues. Germline V gene lookup returns CDR1 SGHTA and CDR2 FQGNSA. V lost 4 bases, J lost 1 base, and 8 bases stayed unmatched. J is TRBJ2-5 and V is TRBV7-2; 14 nucleotides match TRBD2. The source of this sequence is a human donor in good health (CMV status not recorded). Some clones in this sample may be carry-over from other donors' samples. Source material: CD8+ T cells from PBMCs. The CDR3 nucleotides are TGTGCCAGCAGCTCGGGACTAGCGGGAGTGAGGGGCCAAGAGACCCAGTACTTC. The encoded protein is CASSSGLAGVRGQETQYF.